This TCR beta chain was captured by sequencing in a study of blood T cell repertoires in COVID-19. Background on the study: Nucleic acid was either cDNA or gDNA, and it came from T cells, B-cell-depleted T cells, or PBMCs.

In the original analysis: Researchers report that nucleated cell counts were estimated from reference gene primer amplification. The protocol was immunoSEQ multiplex PCR, while the TCRdb copy is restricted to in-frame clones and leaves out a portion. D and trimming come from the DNA, and the V and J calls and clone size come from that table. Of approximately 500,000 clones in the sample, approximately 83% were seen once. The CDR3 is 16 amino acids. CDR1 LNHNV and CDR2 YYDKDF come from the germline V gene (reference sequence). V lost 0 bases, J lost 2 bases, and 14 bases lay in between. The rearrangement uses TRBV15 and TRBJ2-7, with a weak D call TRBD2 (6 bases). This TCR derives from a human donor in a cohort sampled during active COVID-19. The sample was peripheral blood. The CDR3 nucleotides are TGTGCCACCAGCAGAGATCGGGGTAGCGGACCCTACGAGCAGTACTTC. Protein: CATSRDRGSGPYEQYF. Supplemented by reference TRBV15 and TRBJ2-7, the full variable domain reads DAMVIQNPRYQVTQFGKPVTLSCSQTLNHNVMYWYQQKSSQAPKLLFHYYDKDFNNEADTPDNFQSRRPNTSFCFLDIRSPGLGDTAMYLCATSRDRGSGPYEQYFGPGTRLTVT.